This TCR beta chain comes out of a study of cytomegalovirus exposure and HLA in healthy donors. On the study more broadly: Sequencing of about 179 million T cells in an earlier analysis found 120 million or so unique TCR beta sequences.

PCR used 60 Vbeta primers and 13 Jbeta primers. Measured with immunoSEQ multiplex PCR; TCRdb has only the in-frame clones, and not every one. The sample consists of over 100,000 clones, around four fifths of them appearing once. Findings and caveats of the study: In an earlier analysis, in 587 donors, most V segments appeared productive either ~87% or ~30% of the time.

Trimming removed 0 bases from V and 8 bases from J, with 14 bases in between. In germline, CDR1 is SQVTM, CDR2 ANQGSEA. There are 14 residues in the CDR3. A remark on this clone: Its target is not known.

The specimen sequenced was PBMCs. The V call is TRBV29-1, the J call TRBJ2-1; D not resolved. This TCR was recovered from a middle-aged man in good health and CMV-seronegative. CDR3 protein: CSVEEPARLDEQFF. The CDR3 region has the DNA TGCAGCGTTGAAGAACCGGCGCGGTTGGATGAGCAGTTCTTC.